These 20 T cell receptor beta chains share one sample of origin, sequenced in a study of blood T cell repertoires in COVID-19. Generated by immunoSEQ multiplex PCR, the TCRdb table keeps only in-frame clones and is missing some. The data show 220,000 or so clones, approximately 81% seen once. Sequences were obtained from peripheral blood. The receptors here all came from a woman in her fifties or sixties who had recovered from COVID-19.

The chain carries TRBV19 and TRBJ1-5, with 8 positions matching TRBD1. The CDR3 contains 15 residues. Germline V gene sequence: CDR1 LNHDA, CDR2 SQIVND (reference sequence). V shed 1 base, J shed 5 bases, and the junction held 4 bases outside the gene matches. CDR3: CASSIGTGRHQPQHF. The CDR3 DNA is TGTGCCAGTAGTATAGGGACAGGGCGTCATCAGCCCCAGCATTTT.

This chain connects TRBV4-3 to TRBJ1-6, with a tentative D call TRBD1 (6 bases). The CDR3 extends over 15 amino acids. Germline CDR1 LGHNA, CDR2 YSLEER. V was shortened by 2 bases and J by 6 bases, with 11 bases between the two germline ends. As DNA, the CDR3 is TGCGCCAGCAGCCAAACAGGGTCTGTTAATTCACCCCTCCACTTT. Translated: CASSQTGSVNSPLHF.

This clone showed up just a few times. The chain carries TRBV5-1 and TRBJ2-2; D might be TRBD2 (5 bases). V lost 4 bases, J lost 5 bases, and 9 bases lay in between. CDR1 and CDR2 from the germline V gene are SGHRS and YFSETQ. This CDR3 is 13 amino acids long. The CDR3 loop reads CASSAPGTGELFF. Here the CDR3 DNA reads TGCGCCAGCAGCGCCCCGGGGACCGGGGAGCTGTTTTTT.

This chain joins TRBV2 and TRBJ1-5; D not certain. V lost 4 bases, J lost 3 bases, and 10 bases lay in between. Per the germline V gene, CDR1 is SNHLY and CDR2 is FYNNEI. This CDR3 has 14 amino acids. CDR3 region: CASSVSTVNQPQHF. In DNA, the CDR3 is TGTGCCAGCAGTGTCAGCACAGTCAATCAGCCCCAGCATTTT.

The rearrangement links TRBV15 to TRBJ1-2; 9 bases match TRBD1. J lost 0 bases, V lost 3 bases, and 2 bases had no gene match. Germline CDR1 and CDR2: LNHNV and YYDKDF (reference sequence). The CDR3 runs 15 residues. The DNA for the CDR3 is TGTGCCACCAGCAGGGGACAGGGAACTAACTATGGCTACACCTTC. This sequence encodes CATSRGQGTNYGYTF. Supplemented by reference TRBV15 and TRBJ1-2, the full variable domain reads DAMVIQNPRYQVTQFGKPVTLSCSQTLNHNVMYWYQQKSSQAPKLLFHYYDKDFNNEADTPDNFQSRRPNTSFCFLDIRSPGLGDTAMYLCATSRGQGTNYGYTFGSGTRLTVV.

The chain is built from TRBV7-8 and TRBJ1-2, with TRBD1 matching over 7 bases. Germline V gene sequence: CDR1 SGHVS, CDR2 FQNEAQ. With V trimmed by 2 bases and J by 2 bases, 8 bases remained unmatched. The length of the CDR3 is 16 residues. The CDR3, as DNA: TGTGCCAGCAGCTTAAGACCGGGACAGCGAAACTATGGCTACACCTTC. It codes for CASSLRPGQRNYGYTF.

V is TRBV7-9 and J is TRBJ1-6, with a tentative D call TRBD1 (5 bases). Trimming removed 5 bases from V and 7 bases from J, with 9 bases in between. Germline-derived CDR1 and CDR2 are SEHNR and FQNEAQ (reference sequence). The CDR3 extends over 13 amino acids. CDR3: CASSIYRNSPLHF. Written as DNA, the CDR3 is TGTGCCAGCAGCATCTACAGGAATTCACCCCTCCACTTT.

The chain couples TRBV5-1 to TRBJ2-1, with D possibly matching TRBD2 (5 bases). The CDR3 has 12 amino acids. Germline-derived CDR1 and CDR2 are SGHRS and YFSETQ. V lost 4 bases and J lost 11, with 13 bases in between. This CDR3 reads CASSTPVGKQFF. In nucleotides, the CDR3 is TGCGCCAGCAGCACGCCGGTCGGGAAGCAGTTCTTC.

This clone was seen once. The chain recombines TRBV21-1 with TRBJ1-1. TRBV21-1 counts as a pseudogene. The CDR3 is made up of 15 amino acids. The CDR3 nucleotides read TGTGCCAGACCAAATGAGACGGGAGGGGGGACTGAAGCTTTCTTT. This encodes CARPNETGGGTEAFF.

The CDR3 DNA follows: TGTGCCACCAGCAGAGAACCTGGCAGGGGCTACGAGCAGTACTTC. It specifies CATSREPGRGYEQYF. This chain connects TRBV15 to TRBJ2-7; TRBD1 is a possible D gene (6 bases). Trimming took off 0 bases at V and 3 bases at J, with 12 bases between the two ends. Germline lookup yields CDR1 LNHNV and CDR2 YYDKDF (reference sequence). This CDR3 comprises 15 residues.

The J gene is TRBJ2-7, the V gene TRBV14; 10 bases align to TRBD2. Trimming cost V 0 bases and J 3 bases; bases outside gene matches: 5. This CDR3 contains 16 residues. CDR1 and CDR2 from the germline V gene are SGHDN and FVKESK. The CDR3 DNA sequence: TGTGCCAGCAGCCAAGATTGGGTAGCGGGGGGCTACGAGCAGTACTTC. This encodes CASSQDWVAGGYEQYF.

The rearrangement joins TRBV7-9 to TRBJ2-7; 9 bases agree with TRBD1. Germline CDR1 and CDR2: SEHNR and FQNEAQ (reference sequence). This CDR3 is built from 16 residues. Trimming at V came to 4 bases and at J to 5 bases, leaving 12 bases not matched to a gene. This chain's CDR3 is CASSSQPGQGPHEQYF. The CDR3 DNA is TGTGCCAGCAGCTCCCAGCCGGGACAGGGACCCCACGAGCAGTACTTC.

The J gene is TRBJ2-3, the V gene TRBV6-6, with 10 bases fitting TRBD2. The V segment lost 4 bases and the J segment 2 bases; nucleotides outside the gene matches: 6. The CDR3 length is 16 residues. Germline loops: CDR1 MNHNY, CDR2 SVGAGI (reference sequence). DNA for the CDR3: TGTGCCAGCAGTTTCAAACTAGCGGGGCACACAGATACGCAGTATTTT. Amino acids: CASSFKLAGHTDTQYF.

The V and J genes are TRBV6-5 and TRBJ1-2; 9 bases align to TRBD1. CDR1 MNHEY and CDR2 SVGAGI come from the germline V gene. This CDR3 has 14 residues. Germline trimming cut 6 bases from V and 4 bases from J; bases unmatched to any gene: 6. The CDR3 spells CASSQTGGSYGYTF. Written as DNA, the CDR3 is TGTGCCAGCAGCCAAACAGGGGGCAGCTATGGCTACACCTTC.

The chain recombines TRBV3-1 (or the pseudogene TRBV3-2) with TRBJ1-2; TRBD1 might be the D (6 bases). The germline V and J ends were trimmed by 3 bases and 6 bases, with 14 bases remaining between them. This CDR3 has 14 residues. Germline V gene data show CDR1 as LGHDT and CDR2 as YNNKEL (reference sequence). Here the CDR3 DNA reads TGTGCCAGCAGCCAGTCGACAGGAAGGGATGGCTACACCTTC. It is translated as CASSQSTGRDGYTF.

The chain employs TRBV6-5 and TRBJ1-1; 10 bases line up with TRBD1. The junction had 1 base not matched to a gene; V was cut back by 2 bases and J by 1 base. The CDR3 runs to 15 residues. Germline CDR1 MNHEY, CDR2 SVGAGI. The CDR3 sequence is CASSYGDRGNTEAFF. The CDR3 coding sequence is TGTGCCAGCAGTTACGGGGACAGGGGGAACACTGAAGCTTTCTTT.

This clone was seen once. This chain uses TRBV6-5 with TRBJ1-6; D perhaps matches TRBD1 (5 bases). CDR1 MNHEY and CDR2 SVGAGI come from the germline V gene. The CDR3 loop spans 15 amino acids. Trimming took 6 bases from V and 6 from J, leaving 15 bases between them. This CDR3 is CASSPQKTANSPLHF. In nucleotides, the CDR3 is TGTGCCAGCAGCCCGCAGAAGACAGCTAATTCACCCCTCCACTTT.

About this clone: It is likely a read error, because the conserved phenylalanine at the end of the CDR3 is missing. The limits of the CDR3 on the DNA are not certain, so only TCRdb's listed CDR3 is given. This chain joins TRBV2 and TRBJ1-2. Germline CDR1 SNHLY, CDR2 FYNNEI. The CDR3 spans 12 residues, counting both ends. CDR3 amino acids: CASSQGTEKGTL.

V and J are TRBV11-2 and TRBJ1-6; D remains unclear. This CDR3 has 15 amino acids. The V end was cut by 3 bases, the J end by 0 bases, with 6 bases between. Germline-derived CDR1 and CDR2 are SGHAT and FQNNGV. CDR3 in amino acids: CASSFPSSYNSPLHF. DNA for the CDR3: TGTGCCAGCAGCTTTCCGAGCTCCTATAATTCACCCCTCCACTTT.

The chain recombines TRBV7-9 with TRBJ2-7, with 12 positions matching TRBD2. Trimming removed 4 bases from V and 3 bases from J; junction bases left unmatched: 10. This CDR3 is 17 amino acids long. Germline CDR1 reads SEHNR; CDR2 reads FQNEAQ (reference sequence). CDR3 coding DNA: TGTGCCAGCAGCTCGGCGCTAGCGGGGGGGCCTAGCTACGAGCAGTACTTC. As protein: CASSSALAGGPSYEQYF.